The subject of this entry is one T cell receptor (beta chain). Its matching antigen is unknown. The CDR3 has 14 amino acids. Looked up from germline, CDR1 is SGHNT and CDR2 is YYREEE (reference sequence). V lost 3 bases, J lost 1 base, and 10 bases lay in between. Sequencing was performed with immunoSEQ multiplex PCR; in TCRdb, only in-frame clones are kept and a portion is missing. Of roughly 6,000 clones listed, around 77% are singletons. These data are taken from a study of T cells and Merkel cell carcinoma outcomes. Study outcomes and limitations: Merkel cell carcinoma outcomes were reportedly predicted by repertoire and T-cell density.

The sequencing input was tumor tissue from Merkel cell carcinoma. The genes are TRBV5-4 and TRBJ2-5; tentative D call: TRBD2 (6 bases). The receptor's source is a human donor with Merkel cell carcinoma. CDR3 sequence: CASSSPGLQETQYF. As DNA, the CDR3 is TGTGCCAGCAGCTCACCGGGACTCCAAGAGACCCAGTACTTC.